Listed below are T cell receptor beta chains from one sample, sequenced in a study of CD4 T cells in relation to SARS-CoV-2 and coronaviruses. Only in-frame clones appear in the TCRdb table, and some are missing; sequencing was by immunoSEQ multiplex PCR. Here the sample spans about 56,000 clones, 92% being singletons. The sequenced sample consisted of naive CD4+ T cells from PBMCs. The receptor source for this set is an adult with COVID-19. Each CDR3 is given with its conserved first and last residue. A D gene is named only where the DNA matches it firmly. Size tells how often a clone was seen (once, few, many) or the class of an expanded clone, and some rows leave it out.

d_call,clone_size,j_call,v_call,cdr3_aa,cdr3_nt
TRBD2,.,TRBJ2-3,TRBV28,CASSLSASGRTTPQYF,TGTGCCAGCAGTTTATCGGCTAGCGGGAGGACTACGCCGCAGTATTTT
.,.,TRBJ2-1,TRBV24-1,CATSESGTEQFF,TGTGCCACCAGTGAGTCCGGGACAGAGCAGTTCTTC
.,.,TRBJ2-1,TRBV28,CASSFGKADYNEQFF,TGTGCCAGCAGTTTTGGGAAAGCGGACTACAATGAGCAGTTCTTC
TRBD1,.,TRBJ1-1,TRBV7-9,CASRRGGTGNRNTEAFF,TGTGCCAGCAGACGAGGAGGGACAGGGAACAGGAACACTGAAGCTTTCTTT
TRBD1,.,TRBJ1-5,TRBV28,CASSLGQGRGYSNQPQHF,TGTGCCAGCAGTCTTGGACAGGGTCGAGGGTATAGCAATCAGCCCCAGCATTTT
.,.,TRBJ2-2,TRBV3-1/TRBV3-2,CASRHKGTGELFF,TGTGCCAGCAGGCACAAAGGAACCGGGGAGCTGTTTTTT
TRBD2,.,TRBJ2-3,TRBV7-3,CASSPTRGGPDTQYF,TGTGCCAGCAGCCCGACCCGGGGGGGCCCAGATACGCAGTATTTT
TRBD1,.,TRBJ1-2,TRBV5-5,CASSLAGTANYGYTF,TGTGCCAGCAGCTTGGCCGGGACAGCTAACTATGGCTACACCTTC
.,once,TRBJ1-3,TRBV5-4,CASSRVSTSGNTIYF,TGTGCCAGCAGCCGCGTAAGCACCTCTGGAAACACCATATATTTT
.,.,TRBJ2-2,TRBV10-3,CAISSLGTNTGELFF,TGTGCCATCAGCTCCCTGGGGACGAACACCGGGGAGCTGTTTTTT
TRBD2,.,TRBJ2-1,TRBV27,CASSSTSGRMYEQFF,TGTGCCAGCAGCTCAACTAGCGGGAGAATGTATGAGCAGTTCTTC
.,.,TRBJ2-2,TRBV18,CASSREGELFF,TGTGCCAGCTCCCGGGAAGGGGAGCTGTTTTTT
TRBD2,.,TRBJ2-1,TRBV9,CASSELAGLYNEQFF,TGTGCCAGCAGCGAACTAGCGGGCCTCTACAATGAGCAGTTCTTC
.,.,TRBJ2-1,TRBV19,CASSIDRDWTNEQFF,TGTGCCAGTAGTATAGATCGGGACTGGACCAATGAGCAGTTCTTC
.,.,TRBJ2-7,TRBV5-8,CASSLFSSGGKFGEQYF,TGTGCCAGCAGCTTATTTTCCTCTGGGGGGAAGTTTGGGGAGCAGTACTTC
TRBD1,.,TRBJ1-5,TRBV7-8,CASTRDRPNQPQHF,TGTGCCAGCACTCGGGACAGACCTAATCAGCCCCAGCATTTT
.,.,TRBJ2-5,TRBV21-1,CASSKGGTPRKTQYF,TGTGCCAGCAGCAAAGGTGGGACACCCCGTAAGACCCAGTACTTC
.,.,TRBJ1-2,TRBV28,CASSVPGRENYGYTF,TGTGCCAGCAGTGTCCCGGGACGGGAGAACTATGGCTACACCTTC
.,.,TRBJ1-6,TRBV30,CAWSVQGGSPLHF,TGTGCCTGGAGTGTCCAGGGCGGTTCACCCCTCCACTTT
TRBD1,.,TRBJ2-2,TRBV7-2,CASSFDGQVNTGELFF,TGTGCCAGCAGCTTTGACGGACAGGTCAACACCGGGGAGCTGTTTTTT
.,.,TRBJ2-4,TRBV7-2,CASSLRNIQYF,TGTGCCAGCAGCTTAAGAAACATTCAGTACTTC
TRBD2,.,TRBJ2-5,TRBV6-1,CASSAFSTSGRQETQYF,TGTGCCAGCAGTGCCTTTTCGACTAGCGGGAGACAAGAGACCCAGTACTTC
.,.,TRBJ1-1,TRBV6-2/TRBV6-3,CASSYRQDNYYPNTEAFF,TGTGCCAGCAGTTACAGGCAGGACAACTACTATCCGAACACTGAAGCTTTCTTT
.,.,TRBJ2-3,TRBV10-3,CAIRDTLTSTDTQYF,TGTGCCATCCGGGACACCCTTACTAGCACAGATACGCAGTATTTT
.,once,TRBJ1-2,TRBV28,CASTAGEGNYGYTF,TGTGCCAGCACCGCTGGGGAGGGGAACTATGGCTACACCTTC
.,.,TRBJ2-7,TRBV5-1,CASSTSPAASSYEQYF,TGCGCCAGCAGCACATCCCCCGCAGCTAGTTCCTACGAGCAGTACTTC
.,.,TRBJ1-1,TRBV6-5,CASTNDVLSTEAFF,TGTGCCAGCACAAACGACGTATTGAGCACTGAAGCTTTCTTT
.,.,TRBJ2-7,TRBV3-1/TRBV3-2,CASSPGGGRYEQYF,TGTGCCAGCAGCCCAGGTGGGGGGCGGTACGAGCAGTACTTC
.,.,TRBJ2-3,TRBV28,CASSLLSTDTQYF,TGTGCCAGCAGTTTGCTTAGCACAGATACGCAGTATTTT
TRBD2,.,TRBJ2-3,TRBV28,CASPPLAGGTDTQYF,TGTGCCAGTCCCCCCCTAGCGGGAGGCACAGATACGCAGTATTTT
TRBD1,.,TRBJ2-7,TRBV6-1,CASSEAVTGAGEQYF,TGTGCCAGCAGTGAAGCGGTGACAGGGGCCGGCGAGCAGTACTTC
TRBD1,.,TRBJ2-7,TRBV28,CASSPQGSSYEQYF,TGTGCCAGCAGTCCACAGGGGAGCTCCTACGAGCAGTACTTC
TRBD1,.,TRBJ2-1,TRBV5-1,CASSFTGDEQFF,TGCGCCAGCAGCTTTACAGGGGATGAGCAGTTCTTC
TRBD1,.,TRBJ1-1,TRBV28,CASSFGAGGFRDTEAFF,TGTGCCAGCAGTTTTGGGGCAGGGGGCTTTCGGGACACTGAAGCTTTCTTT
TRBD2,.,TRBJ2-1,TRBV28,CASSRGFSGGYNEQFF,TGTGCCAGCAGCCGGGGCTTTAGCGGGGGGTACAATGAGCAGTTCTTC